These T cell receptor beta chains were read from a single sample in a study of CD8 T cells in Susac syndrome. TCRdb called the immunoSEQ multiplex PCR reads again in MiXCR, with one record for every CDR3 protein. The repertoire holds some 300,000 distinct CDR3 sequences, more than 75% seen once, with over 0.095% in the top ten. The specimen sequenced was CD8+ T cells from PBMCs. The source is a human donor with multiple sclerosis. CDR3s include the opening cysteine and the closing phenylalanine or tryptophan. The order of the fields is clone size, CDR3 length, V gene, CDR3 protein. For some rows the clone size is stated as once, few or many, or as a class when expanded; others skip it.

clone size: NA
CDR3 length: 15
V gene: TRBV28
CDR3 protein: CASSLRPLQNQPQHF

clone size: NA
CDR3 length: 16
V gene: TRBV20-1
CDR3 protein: CSARDGWRDPGNTIYF

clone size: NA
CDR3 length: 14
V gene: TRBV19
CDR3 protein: CASKSSGRLDTQYF

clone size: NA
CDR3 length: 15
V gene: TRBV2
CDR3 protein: CASSTSGPNTGELFF

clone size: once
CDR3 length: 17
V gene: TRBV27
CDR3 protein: CASSWVAFVGSNTEAFF

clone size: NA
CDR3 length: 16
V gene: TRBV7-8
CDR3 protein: CASRTHRLKTYNEQFF

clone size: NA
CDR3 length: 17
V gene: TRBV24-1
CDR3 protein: CATSDSLAGAGKNIQYF

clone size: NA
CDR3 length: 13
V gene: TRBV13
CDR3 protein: CASDSTRQEGAFF

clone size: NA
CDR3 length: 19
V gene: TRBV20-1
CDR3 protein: CSARALTGGDLKSANVLTF

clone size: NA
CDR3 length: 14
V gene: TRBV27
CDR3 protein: CASSLYLAGGEQYF

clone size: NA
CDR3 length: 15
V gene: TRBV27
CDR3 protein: CASSLAALRGETQYF

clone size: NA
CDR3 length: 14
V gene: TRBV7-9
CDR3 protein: CASSLVIAEETQYF

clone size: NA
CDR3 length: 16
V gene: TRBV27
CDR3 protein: CASSLGVAGATYEQYF

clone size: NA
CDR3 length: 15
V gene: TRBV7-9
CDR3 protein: CASSPRDRAGETQYF

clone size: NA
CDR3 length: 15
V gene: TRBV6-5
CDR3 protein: CASSYFGGGDGELFF

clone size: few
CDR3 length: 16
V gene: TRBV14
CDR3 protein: CASSQDWTGRTDTQYF

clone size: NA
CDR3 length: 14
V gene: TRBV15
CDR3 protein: CATSRVGNTGELFF

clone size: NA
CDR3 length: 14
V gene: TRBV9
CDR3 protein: CASTRDTSPYEQYF

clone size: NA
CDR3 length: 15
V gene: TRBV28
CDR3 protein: CASSSPQGASTEAFF

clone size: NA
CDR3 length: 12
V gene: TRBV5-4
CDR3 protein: CASSLTNTEVFF

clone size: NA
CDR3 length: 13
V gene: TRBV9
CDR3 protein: CASSPSGRAEQYF

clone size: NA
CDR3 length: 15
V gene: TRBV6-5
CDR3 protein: CASSQGTGLSYEQYF

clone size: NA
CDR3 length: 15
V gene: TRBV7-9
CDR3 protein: CASSLVGQGPLEQYF

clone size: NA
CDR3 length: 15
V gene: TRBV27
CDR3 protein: CASSLSNQGFDEQFF

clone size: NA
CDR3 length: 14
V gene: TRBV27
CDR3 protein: CASSPRKRNTEAFF

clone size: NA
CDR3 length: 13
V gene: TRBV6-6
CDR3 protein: CASSYGRNNEQFF

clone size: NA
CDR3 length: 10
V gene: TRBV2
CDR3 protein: CASMGPEAFF

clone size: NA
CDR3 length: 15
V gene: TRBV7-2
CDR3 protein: CASSLYGRSSYEQYF

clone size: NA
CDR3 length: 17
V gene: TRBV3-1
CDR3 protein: CASSQESPVGPQETQYF

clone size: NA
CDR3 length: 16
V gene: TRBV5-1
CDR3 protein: CASSPAQVTYQETQYF

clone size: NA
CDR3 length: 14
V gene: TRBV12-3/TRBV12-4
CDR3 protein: CASSQSRDYYEQYF

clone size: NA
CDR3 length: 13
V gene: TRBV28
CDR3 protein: CATEDRTVYGYTF

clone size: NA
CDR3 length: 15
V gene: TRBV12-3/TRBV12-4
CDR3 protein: CASSLVGGIKETQYF

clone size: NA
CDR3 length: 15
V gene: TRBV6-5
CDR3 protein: CASSYSASSGNTIYF

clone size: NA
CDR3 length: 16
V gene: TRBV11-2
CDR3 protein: CASSLKLGGWGDTQYF

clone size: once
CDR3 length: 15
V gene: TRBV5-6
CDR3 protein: CASSVGRSGNQPQHF

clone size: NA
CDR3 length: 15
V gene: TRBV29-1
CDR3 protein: CSVEDLPGLYNEQFF

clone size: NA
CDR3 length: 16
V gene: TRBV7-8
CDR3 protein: CASSLGGEYSNQPQHF

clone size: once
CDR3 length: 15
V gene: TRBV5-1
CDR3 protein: CASSLGQGAKNIQYF

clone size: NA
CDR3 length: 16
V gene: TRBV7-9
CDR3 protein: CASTKVETVFKETQYF

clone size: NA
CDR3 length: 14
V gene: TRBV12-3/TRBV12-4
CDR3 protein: CASSALIYGETQYF